Following are 21 T cell receptor beta chains from one sample sequenced in a study of blood T cell repertoires in COVID-19. Profiling relied on immunoSEQ multiplex PCR, and the TCRdb table lists in-frame clones only, not all of them. The table has some 370,000 clones, around 89% seen once. Source material: peripheral blood. The receptors derive from a young man with active or convalescent COVID-19.

The CDR3 is CASSQSPGTGHYEQYF. DNA of the CDR3: TGCGCCAGCAGCCAGAGCCCCGGGACAGGGCACTACGAGCAGTACTTC. V and J are TRBV4-1 and TRBJ2-7, with 9 bases lining up with TRBD1. The CDR3 contains 16 residues. Germline V gene sequence: CDR1 MGHRA, CDR2 YSYEKL. The J segment lost 3 bases and the V segment lost 3 bases, leaving 9 bases of the junction unmatched.

The genes are TRBV11-2 and TRBJ2-7; 7 nucleotides agree with TRBD2. With 3 bases clipped from V and 0 bases from J, the junction kept 5 bases outside the gene matches. CDR1 is SGHAT and CDR2 is FQNNGV in the germline V gene. The CDR3 contains 15 residues. CDR3 amino acids: CASSFASGLSYEQYF. The DNA for the CDR3 is TGTGCCAGCAGCTTTGCTAGCGGCCTCTCCTACGAGCAGTACTTC. Together with reference TRBV11-2 and TRBJ2-7, the CDR3 gives the full variable domain: EAGVAQSPRYKIIEKRQSVAFWCNPISGHATLYWYQQILGQGPKLLIQFQNNGVVDDSQLPKDRFSAERLKGVDSTLKIQPAKLEDSAVYLCASSFASGLSYEQYFGPGTRLTVT.

As for this clone: This sample includes further DNA sequences coding for the same CDR3. The V gene is TRBV19, the J gene TRBJ2-7; TRBD2 matches at 8 bases. The V gene end was trimmed by 1 base and the J gene end by 0 bases; junction bases not matched to a gene: 2. Germline CDR1 is LNHDA and CDR2 is SQIVND (reference sequence). The CDR3 has 15 residues. This chain's CDR3 is CASSIAGGSSYEQYF. The CDR3 DNA follows: TGTGCCAGTAGTATAGCGGGGGGGAGCTCCTACGAGCAGTACTTC. Complete variable domain (other parts from reference TRBV19 and TRBJ2-7): DGGITQSPKYLFRKEGQNVTLSCEQNLNHDAMYWYRQDPGQGLRLIYYSQIVNDFQKGDIAEGYSVSREKKESFPLTVTSAQKNPTAFYLCASSIAGGSSYEQYFGPGTRLTVT.

J is TRBJ1-2 and V is TRBV28; a possible D gene is TRBD1 (5 bases). The V end was cut by 2 bases, the J end by 7 bases, with 17 bases between. This CDR3 is built from 15 residues. The germline gives CDR1 MDHEN, CDR2 SYDVKM. The CDR3 nucleotides are TGTGCCAGCAGTTTACAGGCCAGGGCTCTATCTGGCTACACCTTC. It codes for CASSLQARALSGYTF.

The chain employs TRBV4-2 and TRBJ1-4; D is unclear. Trimming removed 0 bases from V and 0 bases from J, with 20 bases in between. The CDR3 sequence is 20 residues long. Germline CDR1 reads LGHNA; CDR2 reads YNFKEQ. CDR3 in amino acids: CASSQDWRGNRYATNEKLFF. CDR3 bases: TGTGCCAGCAGCCAAGACTGGCGAGGGAACAGATATGCAACTAATGAAAAACTGTTTTTT.

The CDR3 region is CASSTTGGSGNTIYF. The CDR3 nucleotides read TGTGCCAGCTCAACTACAGGGGGTTCTGGAAACACCATATATTTT. The chain recombines TRBV18 with TRBJ1-3, with 8 bases fitting TRBD1. J lost 1 base, V lost 5 bases, and 4 bases had no gene match. The CDR3 loop spans 15 amino acids. Germline CDR1 reads KGHSH; CDR2 reads LQKENI.

This sequence joins TRBV5-6 and TRBJ2-2; D is unresolved. Germline V CDR1 and CDR2: SGHDT, YYEEEE. The V end lost 2 bases, the J end lost 1 base, and 6 bases lay between the germline ends. The CDR3 runs to 14 residues. The CDR3: CASSLTGNTGELFF. CDR3 DNA sequence: TGTGCCAGCAGCTTAACGGGGAACACCGGGGAGCTGTTTTTT.

For the CDR3, the DNA is TGTGCCAGTAGTCTGCAGCGGGAGTTAAGCGCAGATACGCAGTATTTT. Amino acids: CASSLQRELSADTQYF. The J gene is TRBJ2-3, the V gene TRBV19, with 8 bases lining up with TRBD2. J lost 4 bases, V lost 5 bases, and 11 bases had no gene match. CDR1 and CDR2 (germline): LNHDA, SQIVND (reference sequence). This CDR3 comprises 16 residues.

This clone showed up just a few times. The chain carries TRBV19 and TRBJ2-5, with no clear D. Germline loops: CDR1 LNHDA, CDR2 SQIVND (reference sequence). CDR3 length: 12 amino acids. Between the trimmed V and J ends, which lost 6 bases and 0 bases, there was a span of 5 bases. CDR3 sequence (DNA): TGTGCCAGTAGCATGTACCAAGAGACCCAGTACTTC. Amino acid sequence: CASSMYQETQYF. The variable domain in full, completed from reference TRBV19 and TRBJ2-5, reads DGGITQSPKYLFRKEGQNVTLSCEQNLNHDAMYWYRQDPGQGLRLIYYSQIVNDFQKGDIAEGYSVSREKKESFPLTVTSAQKNPTAFYLCASSMYQETQYFGPGTRLLVL.

V usage is TRBV6-6 and J usage is TRBJ2-7; a possible D gene is TRBD1 (7 bases). Trimming stripped 7 bases from V and 2 bases from J, with 12 bases between. There are 13 residues in the CDR3. The germline gives CDR1 MNHNY, CDR2 SVGAGI (reference sequence). The CDR3 reads CASKQGTAYEQYF. The CDR3 DNA reads as TGTGCCAGCAAACAGGGGACTGCCTACGAGCAGTACTTC.

With respect to this clone: At one end the junction does not follow the germline gene, possibly because of a read error. Other DNA sequences within the sample encode an identical CDR3. This chain uses TRBV11-2 with TRBJ2-7, with 7 positions matching TRBD1. Germline CDR1 and CDR2: SGHAT and FQNNGV. The CDR3 has 12 residues. This CDR3 is CASSKQGYEQYF. The CDR3 DNA reads as TGTGCCAGCAGCAAACAGGGGTACGAGCAGTACTTT.

This clone was picked up a small number of times. This chain uses TRBV5-8 with TRBJ2-1; D might be TRBD2 (6 bases). Germline V gene data show CDR1 as SGHTS and CDR2 as YDEGEE. This CDR3 has 11 amino acids. V was cut by 0 bases and J by 14 bases, with 9 bases left in between. DNA for the CDR3: TGTGCCAGCAGCTTGGGTGGAGGGGAGTTCTTC. Translating gives CASSLGGGEFF.

The chain is built from TRBV7-8 and TRBJ1-6; D is possibly TRBD1 (5 bases). The germline V gene encodes CDR1 SGHVS and CDR2 FQNEAQ. The CDR3 spans 13 residues. Trimming stripped 5 bases from V and 8 bases from J, with 10 bases between. The CDR3 loop reads CASSRDGDSPLHF. For the CDR3, the DNA is TGTGCCAGCAGCCGGGACGGGGATTCACCCCTCCACTTT.

This chain connects TRBV6-6 to TRBJ2-7; tentatively, D is TRBD2 (6 bases). This CDR3 has 15 amino acids. The germline V and J ends were trimmed by 2 bases and 6 bases, with 17 bases remaining between them. Germline loops: CDR1 MNHNY, CDR2 SVGAGI (reference sequence). The CDR3 DNA reads TGTGCCAGCAGTTACGGGTACGGAGGGGCTGCCGAGCAGTACTTC. This translates into CASSYGYGGAAEQYF.

V gene TRBV18 combines with J gene TRBJ1-2; D gene uncertain. The germline V and J ends were trimmed by 2 bases and 4 bases, with 14 bases remaining between them. CDR3 length: 15 residues. Germline CDR1 is KGHSH and CDR2 is LQKENI. CDR3 protein: CASSPSRELSYGYTF. The CDR3, as DNA: TGTGCCAGCTCACCATCCCGGGAGCTTTCCTATGGCTACACCTTC.

This clone was counted a single time. The chain recombines TRBV7-2 with TRBJ1-1; maybe TRBD1 (5 bases). The CDR3 totals 16 residues. Germline-derived CDR1 and CDR2 are SGHTA and FQGNSA. V lost 5 bases to trimming and J lost 1 base, with 17 bases between them. CDR3 bases: TGTGCCAGCAGCCCAGGGATTTTCGGTGGGAACACTGAAGCTTTCTTT. Its protein product is CASSPGIFGGNTEAFF.

This chain links TRBV3-1 (or the pseudogene TRBV3-2) with TRBJ1-4, with 12 bases fitting TRBD1. Germline CDR1 LGHDT, CDR2 YNNKEL (reference sequence). CDR3 length: 17 residues. The V segment lost 4 bases and the J segment 0 bases; nucleotides outside the gene matches: 3. The CDR3 spells CASSRDRGPATNEKLFF. The CDR3 bases are TGTGCCAGCAGCCGGGACAGGGGGCCTGCAACTAATGAAAAACTGTTTTTT.

V gene TRBV6-2 or TRBV6-3 combines with J gene TRBJ2-3, with 8 bases matching TRBD2. Trimming removed 4 bases from V and 6 bases from J; junction bases left unmatched: 12. Germline V gene data show CDR1 as MNHEY and CDR2 as SVGEGT. The CDR3 runs 16 residues. The DNA of the CDR3 is TGTGCCAGCAGTTTCAGCGGGAGACTGTTAGGCGATACGCAGTATTTT. Its protein product is CASSFSGRLLGDTQYF.

This clone was detected once. The rearrangement joins TRBV7-8 to TRBJ1-1, with D possibly being TRBD1 (5 bases). CDR3 length equals 13 residues. Germline CDR1 SGHVS, CDR2 FQNEAQ. Trimming stripped 7 bases from V and 3 bases from J, with 12 bases between. The CDR3 sequence: CASKVSRDTEAFF. The CDR3 DNA follows: TGTGCCAGCAAGGTCTCCAGGGACACTGAAGCTTTCTTT.

This rearrangement joins TRBV5-8 to TRBJ2-7; TRBD1 matches 8 bases. Germline V CDR1 and CDR2: SGHTS, YDEGEE. This CDR3 spans 14 amino acids. After removal of 5 bases from V and 3 bases from J, the junction contained 7 bases not matched to a gene. The CDR3 spells CASSRTGMGYEQYF. In DNA, the CDR3 is TGTGCCAGCAGTCGGACAGGGATGGGCTACGAGCAGTACTTC.

For the CDR3, the DNA is TGTGCCAGCAGTTCCCATTCTATTCGAGAAAAACTGTTTTTT. Amino acids: CASSSHSIREKLFF. The chain has TRBV6-5 and TRBJ1-4; D remains ambiguous. This CDR3 has 14 amino acids. Trimming pared 4 bases from V and 8 bases from J, leaving 14 bases between. Germline V CDR1 and CDR2: MNHEY, SVGAGI.